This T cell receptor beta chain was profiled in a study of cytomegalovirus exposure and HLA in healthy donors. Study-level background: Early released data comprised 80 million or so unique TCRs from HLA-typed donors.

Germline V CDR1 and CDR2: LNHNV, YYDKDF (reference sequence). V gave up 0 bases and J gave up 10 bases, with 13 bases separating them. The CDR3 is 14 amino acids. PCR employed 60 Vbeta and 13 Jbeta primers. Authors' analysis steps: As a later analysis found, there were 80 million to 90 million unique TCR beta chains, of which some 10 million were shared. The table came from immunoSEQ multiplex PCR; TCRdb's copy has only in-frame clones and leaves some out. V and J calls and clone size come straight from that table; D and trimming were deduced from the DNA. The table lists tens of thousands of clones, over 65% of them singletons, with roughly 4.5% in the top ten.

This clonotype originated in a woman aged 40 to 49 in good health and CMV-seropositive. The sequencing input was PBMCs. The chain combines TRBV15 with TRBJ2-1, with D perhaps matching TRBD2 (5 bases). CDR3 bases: TGTGCCACCAGCAGAGATTCGAAAGGAGGCGAGCAGTTCTTC. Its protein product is CATSRDSKGGEQFF. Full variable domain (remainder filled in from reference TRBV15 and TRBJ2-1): DAMVIQNPRYQVTQFGKPVTLSCSQTLNHNVMYWYQQKSSQAPKLLFHYYDKDFNNEADTPDNFQSRRPNTSFCFLDIRSPGLGDTAMYLCATSRDSKGGEQFFGPGTRLTVL.